These 23 T cell receptor beta chains were sequenced from one sample in a study of shared clonotypes between healthy human individuals. Clones were read by immunoSEQ multiplex PCR, and TCRdb kept only the in-frame ones, dropping some. This sample yields under 1,100,000 clones, of which about 75% are seen a single time; 1.4% to 1.5% belongs to the top ten. Sequencing was done on a sample of memory CD4+ T cells sorted from blood. Subset: CD45RA-negative fraction. These receptors all come from a man between 18 and 35 years old in good health.

J is TRBJ1-1 and V is TRBV29-1; maybe TRBD1 (5 bases). Deletions cut 4 bases from V and 5 bases from J, with 14 bases between. The CDR3 sequence is 13 residues long. Germline CDR1 SQVTM, CDR2 ANQGSEA. The CDR3 sequence is CSVGPRAGTEAFF. The CDR3 DNA is TGCAGCGTTGGCCCCAGGGCTGGGACTGAAGCTTTCTTT.

The chain uses TRBV28 and TRBJ2-7; 7 bases map to TRBD1. The V and J ends lost 6 bases and 9 bases, in that order; junction bases with no gene match: 14. CDR3 size: 14 residues. Germline CDR1 MDHEN, CDR2 SYDVKM. The CDR3 nucleotides read TGTGCCAGCAGCTCCGGGACAGCCTCTCTAGGGCAGTACTTC. Translating it yields CASSSGTASLGQYF. The entire variable domain, with the rest obtained from reference TRBV28 and TRBJ2-7, is as follows: DVKVTQSSRYLVKRTGEKVFLECVQDMDHENMFWYRQDPGLGLRLIYFSYDVKMKEKGDIPEGYSVSREKKERFSLILESASTNQTSMYLCASSSGTASLGQYFGPGTRLTVT.

This chain joins TRBV2 and TRBJ2-7; no firm D call. V lost 4 bases to trimming and J lost 4 bases, with 11 bases between them. This CDR3 contains 13 residues. The germline CDR1 and CDR2 sequences are SNHLY and FYNNEI. The CDR3 region is CASSGQVRYEQYF. Written as DNA, the CDR3 is TGTGCCAGCAGTGGGCAGGTACGATACGAGCAGTACTTC.

The chain has TRBV19 and TRBJ1-5; 7 bases line up with TRBD1. CDR1 is LNHDA, CDR2 SQIVND, per germline (reference sequence). With 0 bases clipped from V and 4 bases from J, the junction kept 12 bases outside the gene matches. The CDR3 loop spans 18 amino acids. The DNA of the CDR3 is TGTGCCAGTAGTATAGACGGTACAGGGGCCCTCGTAAATCAGCCCCAGCATTTT. This translates into CASSIDGTGALVNQPQHF.

This clone was found once. The chain carries TRBV11-3 and TRBJ2-6; no definite D call. Germline V gives CDR1 SGHNT, CDR2 YENEEA. The CDR3 covers 13 residues. Trimming stripped 8 bases from V and 0 bases from J, with 5 bases between. The CDR3 DNA sequence: TGTGCCAGCGCAAACTCTGGGGCCAACGTCCTGACTTTC. The encoded protein is CASANSGANVLTF.

V is TRBV6-5 and J is TRBJ2-2; no firm D call. V was pared by 3 bases and J by 6 bases, with 14 bases between. Germline-derived CDR1 and CDR2 are MNHEY and SVGAGI. The CDR3 totals 15 residues. CDR3 protein: CASSYIEAVPGELFF. The CDR3 DNA follows: TGTGCCAGCAGTTATATCGAGGCGGTTCCCGGGGAGCTGTTTTTT.

A remark on this clone: A single base is all that separates this from a far larger clone, so a read error is likely. This chain connects TRBV10-2 to TRBJ2-2, with D possibly TRBD1 on 6 matching bases. The CDR3 covers 15 residues. Germline assignment: CDR1 WSHSY and CDR2 SAAADI. The CDR3 here is CASRDTLWDTGELSF. DNA for the CDR3: TGCGCCAGCAGAGACACCCTGTGGGACACCGGGGAGCTGTCTTTT.

The J gene is TRBJ1-5, the V gene TRBV6-5; TRBD1 matches 8 bases. The CDR3 has 13 amino acids. Germline CDR1 reads MNHEY; CDR2 reads SVGAGI. J lost 6 bases, V lost 5 bases, and 3 bases had no gene match. CDR3 nucleotides: TGTGCCAGCAGTCTGGACAGGGTTCAGCCCCAGCATTTT. It codes for CASSLDRVQPQHF.

V is TRBV6-1 and J is TRBJ1-1, with TRBD1 as a possible D gene (6 bases). Germline CDR1 MNHNS, CDR2 SASEGT. The CDR3 runs to 13 residues. V was trimmed by 6 bases and J by 4 bases, leaving 12 bases between them. The DNA for the CDR3 is TGTGCCAGCAGCCAGGGGAGAAGCACTGAAGCTTTCTTT. As protein: CASSQGRSTEAFF.

The chain combines TRBV7-9 with TRBJ2-4; no firm D call. The CDR3 loop spans 15 amino acids. The V gene's germline CDR1 is SEHNR and CDR2 FQNEAQ (reference sequence). Trimming left V 1 base short and J 0 bases short, with 7 bases between. The CDR3 sequence: CASSLELGAKNIQYF. Here the CDR3 DNA reads TGTGCCAGCAGCTTAGAGCTGGGAGCCAAAAACATTCAGTACTTC.

The CDR3 region is CASTGLGGGTEAFF. DNA for the CDR3: TGTGCCAGCACAGGGCTCGGGGGCGGCACTGAAGCTTTCTTT. The chain carries TRBV25-1 and TRBJ1-1; D is possibly TRBD1 (6 bases). Per the germline V gene, CDR1 is MGHDK and CDR2 is SYGVNS. V dropped 7 bases and J dropped 4 bases, with 16 bases sitting between them. This CDR3 comprises 14 residues.

At least ten counts were recorded for this clone. The chain couples TRBV5-1 to TRBJ1-2, with TRBD1 matching 7 bases. Trimming at V came to 4 bases and at J to 8 bases, leaving 8 bases not matched to a gene. Germline-derived CDR1 and CDR2 are SGHRS and YFSETQ. CDR3 length: 13 residues. CDR3 nucleotides: TGCGCCAGCAGCCCGGAGGGGGCTTCCGGCTACACCTTC. It translates to CASSPEGASGYTF. The full variable domain, its missing parts supplied by reference TRBV5-1 and TRBJ1-2, is KAGVTQTPRYLIKTRGQQVTLSCSPISGHRSVSWYQQTPGQGLQFLFEYFSETQRNKGNFPGRFSGRQFSNSRSEMNVSTLELGDSALYLCASSPEGASGYTFGSGTRLTVV.

V gene TRBV7-6 combines with J gene TRBJ2-1; 7 bases align to TRBD2. CDR1 is SGHVS and CDR2 is FNYEAQ in the germline V gene. This CDR3 region has 15 residues. Unmatched junction bases numbered 8, after V lost 3 bases and J lost 6 bases. The CDR3 loop is CASSFTAGFLNEQFF. CDR3 nucleotide sequence: TGTGCCAGCAGCTTTACAGCGGGATTTCTCAATGAGCAGTTCTTC.

V and J are TRBV30 and TRBJ1-3; D is uncertain. This CDR3 contains 14 residues. The ends were cut back, 2 bases at V and 0 bases at J, with 8 bases in the middle. CDR1 is GTSNPN, CDR2 SVGIG, per germline (reference sequence). The CDR3 DNA follows: TGTGCCTGGAGTACGGGGAACTCTGGAAACACCATATATTTT. Its protein is CAWSTGNSGNTIYF.

This clone was counted only a few times. At the DNA level, this CDR3 is encoded by other sequences in the same sample as well. CDR3 bases: TGCAGTGCTAGCAACAACTACGAGCAGTACTTC. It translates to CSASNNYEQYF. The J gene is TRBJ2-7, the V gene TRBV20-1, with unresolved D. Germline V gene sequence: CDR1 DFQATT, CDR2 SNEGSKA (reference sequence). The CDR3 has 11 amino acids. V was clipped by 3 bases and J by 3 bases, with 6 bases between them.

The chain employs TRBV11-2 and TRBJ2-3; 8 bases match TRBD2. The CDR3 length is 15 residues. CDR1 is SGHAT, CDR2 FQNNGV, per germline. V was pared by 3 bases and J by 2 bases, with 4 bases of the junction left unmatched. The CDR3 DNA is TGTGCCAGCAGCTTGAGCGGGGGAGACACAGATACGCAGTATTTT. This translates into CASSLSGGDTDTQYF.

V usage is TRBV18 and J usage is TRBJ1-6; no clear D. The CDR3 length is 14 residues. The V end was cut by 6 bases, the J end by 5 bases, with 11 bases between. Germline CDR1 reads KGHSH; CDR2 reads LQKENI. DNA for the CDR3: TGTGCCAGCTCGACCGGGGTGGATAATTCACCCCTCCACTTT. Translation gives CASSTGVDNSPLHF. The full variable domain, its missing parts supplied by reference TRBV18 and TRBJ1-6, is NAGVMQNPRHLVRRRGQEARLRCSPMKGHSHVYWYRQLPEEGLKFMVYLQKENIIDESGMPKERFSAEFPKEGPSILRIQQVVRGDSAAYFCASSTGVDNSPLHFGNGTRLTVT.

The V and J genes are TRBV6-1 and TRBJ2-7, with D perhaps matching TRBD1 (5 bases). Germline V CDR1 and CDR2: MNHNS, SASEGT. Trimming shortened V by 9 bases and J by 5 bases, and 17 bases separated the two germline ends. This CDR3 has 13 amino acids. The DNA for the CDR3 is TGTGCCAGTAAAAAAGACAGCGTTCACGAGCAGTACTTC. This sequence encodes CASKKDSVHEQYF.

The rearrangement links TRBV25-1 to TRBJ2-1; D is undetermined. The CDR3 sequence is 11 residues long. From germline, CDR1 is MGHDK and CDR2 SYGVNS. V was trimmed by 3 bases and J by 9 bases, leaving 6 bases between them. Here the CDR3 reads CASSDVSEQFF. The DNA for the CDR3 is TGTGCCAGCAGTGATGTGTCTGAGCAGTTCTTC.

The rearrangement uses TRBV2 and TRBJ2-5; 9 positions match TRBD2. The CDR3 runs 15 residues. The J segment lost 5 bases and the V segment lost 5 bases, leaving 9 bases of the junction unmatched. Per the germline V gene, CDR1 is SNHLY and CDR2 is FYNNEI. The CDR3 region is CASSRAGGRMETQYF. DNA of the CDR3: TGTGCCAGCAGTCGGGCGGGAGGGCGCATGGAGACCCAGTACTTC.

The V and J genes are TRBV6-1 and TRBJ1-6; 8 bases map to TRBD1. The germline CDR1 and CDR2 sequences are MNHNS and SASEGT. Germline trimming cut 9 bases from V and 10 bases from J; bases unmatched to any gene: 8. This CDR3 is 13 amino acids long. For the CDR3, the DNA is TGTGCCAGTGTGGACAGGGTCCCATCACCCCTCCACTTT. It specifies CASVDRVPSPLHF.

The rearrangement uses TRBV6-5 and TRBJ2-5; D ambiguous. Germline V CDR1 and CDR2: MNHEY, SVGAGI. V gave up 2 bases and J gave up 2 bases, with 9 bases separating them. The CDR3 has 14 amino acids. CDR3 residues: CASSYGPRQETQYF. The DNA of the CDR3 is TGTGCCAGCAGTTACGGCCCCAGGCAAGAGACCCAGTACTTC.

V and J are TRBV5-1 and TRBJ2-2, with a tentative D call TRBD2 (6 bases). Germline CDR1 and CDR2: SGHRS and YFSETQ. The CDR3 spans 17 residues. Trimming removed 0 bases from V and 4 bases from J, with 16 bases in between. The CDR3, as DNA: TGCGCCAGCAGCTTGGCCATCTCCGGCGGGGTCACCGGGGAGCTGTTTTTT. The encoded protein is CASSLAISGGVTGELFF.